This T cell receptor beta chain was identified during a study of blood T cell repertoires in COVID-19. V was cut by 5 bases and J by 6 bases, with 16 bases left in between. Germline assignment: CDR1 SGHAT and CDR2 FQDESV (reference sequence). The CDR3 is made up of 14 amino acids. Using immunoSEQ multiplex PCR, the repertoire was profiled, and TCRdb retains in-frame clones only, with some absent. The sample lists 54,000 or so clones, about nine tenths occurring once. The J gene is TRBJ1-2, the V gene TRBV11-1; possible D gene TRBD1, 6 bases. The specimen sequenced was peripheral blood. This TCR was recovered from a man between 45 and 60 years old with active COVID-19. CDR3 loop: CASSGLQGRDGYTF. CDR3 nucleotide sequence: TGTGCCAGCAGCGGCCTACAGGGCAGGGATGGCTACACCTTC.